This entry lists 15 T cell receptor beta chains sequenced from one sample in a study of T cell changes during pregnancy in multiple sclerosis (dated by TCRdb to the late 2010s). Libraries were prepared through the immunoSEQ multiplex PCR assay. TCRdb limited this immuneACCESS table to in-frame rearrangements with V and J called. A share of clones is missing; checked studies link under half to unresolved V genes, and the rest is unexplained. The sample profile shows 100,000 or so clones; roughly 90% of them were found once. The ten largest clones add up to less than 2% of the sample. The specimen was peripheral blood, collected after pregnancy. Source of these receptors: a female donor with multiple sclerosis, enrolled in a pregnancy study.

The V and J genes are TRBV19 and TRBJ2-3; D perhaps matches TRBD2 (5 bases). V dropped 4 bases and J dropped 5 bases, with 16 bases sitting between them. The germline V gene encodes CDR1 LNHDA and CDR2 SQIVND (reference sequence). The CDR3 contains 15 residues. The CDR3 loop reads CASSTEPTRRDTQYF. CDR3 coding DNA: TGTGCCAGTAGTACGGAACCCACTAGAAGAGATACGCAGTATTTT.

The chain couples TRBV9 to TRBJ2-5; D not certain. CDR1 and CDR2 (germline): SGDLS, YYNGEE. This CDR3 contains 12 residues. The V end lost 0 bases, the J end lost 5 bases, and 5 bases lay between the germline ends. The CDR3 sequence: CASSVGQETQYF. CDR3 nucleotide sequence: TGTGCCAGCAGCGTAGGTCAGGAGACCCAGTACTTC.

V and J are TRBV6-1 and TRBJ2-1, with 13 bases that match TRBD2. V lost 5 bases and J lost 7; bases outside the gene matches: 5. The germline V gene encodes CDR1 MNHNS and CDR2 SASEGT. There are 15 residues in the CDR3. CDR3 residues: CASSTGTSGINEQFF. Here the CDR3 DNA reads TGTGCCAGCAGTACCGGGACTAGCGGGATTAATGAGCAGTTCTTC.

The gene calls are TRBV4-3 and TRBJ1-4, with D possibly TRBD1 on 6 matching bases. The CDR3 runs 17 residues. Trimming left V 3 bases short and J 2 bases short, with 16 bases between. Per germline, CDR1 LGHNA and CDR2 YSLEER. For the CDR3, the DNA is TGCGCCAGCAGCCAGGACCTGGGCCAGGGGACTAATGAAAAACTGTTTTTT. As protein: CASSQDLGQGTNEKLFF.

The chain is built from TRBV6-5 and TRBJ2-1; unclear D gene. CDR1 is MNHEY, CDR2 SVGAGI, per germline. The CDR3 length is 14 residues. V was trimmed by 0 bases and J by 3 bases, leaving 6 bases between them. CDR3 nucleotide sequence: TGTGCCAGCAGTTACTCAGCCGACTACAATGAGCAGTTCTTC. Translating it yields CASSYSADYNEQFF.

J is TRBJ2-7 and V is TRBV9, with 9 positions matching TRBD2. J lost 0 bases, V lost 0 bases, and 7 bases had no gene match. The germline gives CDR1 SGDLS, CDR2 YYNGEE. CDR3 length equals 17 residues. CDR3 sequence (DNA): TGTGCCAGCAGCGTAGAAGCGGGGGGCGCAGCCTCCTACGAGCAGTACTTC. Amino acids: CASSVEAGGAASYEQYF.

This clone was seen a single time. The chain links TRBV5-1 to TRBJ2-5; 13 nucleotides line up with TRBD2. The V gene end was trimmed by 4 bases and the J gene end by 4 bases; junction bases not matched to a gene: 16. Germline values: CDR1 SGHRS, CDR2 YFSETQ. The CDR3 is 19 residues long. This CDR3 reads CASSGYLSGLAGVRETQYF. Here the CDR3 DNA reads TGCGCCAGCAGCGGCTATCTATCTGGACTAGCGGGAGTGAGAGAGACCCAGTACTTC.

This clone appeared a single time. The chain has TRBV5-4 and TRBJ1-1; 8 nucleotides align to TRBD1. The CDR3 runs 15 residues. Germline V gene data show CDR1 as SGHNT and CDR2 as YYREEE (reference sequence). V lost 5 bases and J lost 0; bases outside the gene matches: 6. The CDR3 DNA follows: TGTGCCAGCAGGTCCGGGACAGGATTGAACACTGAAGCTTTCTTT. Translation: CASRSGTGLNTEAFF.

The rearrangement links TRBV9 to TRBJ2-5; 10 bases are a match to TRBD2. Per germline, CDR1 SGDLS and CDR2 YYNGEE. J gave up 5 bases and V 3 bases, and 10 bases lay outside the gene matches. The CDR3 totals 16 residues. Here the CDR3 reads CASSGSSGRFYETQYF. In nucleotides, the CDR3 is TGTGCCAGCAGCGGGTCTAGCGGGAGATTTTATGAGACCCAGTACTTC.

This sequence joins TRBV18 and TRBJ2-5, with TRBD2 as a possible D gene (7 bases). Germline CDR1 KGHSH, CDR2 LQKENI. This CDR3 contains 19 residues. V was clipped by 1 base and J by 4 bases, with 25 bases between them. Here the CDR3 DNA reads TGTGCCAGCTCACCACTCTGGTCCTCTGGCGGGAGAGGGGGAGAGACCCAGTACTTC. As protein: CASSPLWSSGGRGGETQYF. The variable domain in full, with the rest retrieved from reference TRBV18 and TRBJ2-5, is NAGVMQNPRHLVRRRGQEARLRCSPMKGHSHVYWYRQLPEEGLKFMVYLQKENIIDESGMPKERFSAEFPKEGPSILRIQQVVRGDSAAYFCASSPLWSSGGRGGETQYFGPGTRLLVL.

The genes are TRBV4-3 and TRBJ2-5; 7 bases agree with TRBD1. The J segment lost 3 bases and the V segment lost 4 bases, leaving 8 bases of the junction unmatched. This CDR3 contains 15 residues. The germline V gene encodes CDR1 LGHNA and CDR2 YSLEER. DNA of the CDR3: TGCGCCAGCAGCCTTGCAGGGGGAGTTGAAGAGACCCAGTACTTC. It specifies CASSLAGGVEETQYF.

The rearrangement uses TRBV6-5 and TRBJ2-7; TRBD1 matches 7 bases. The CDR3 sequence is 14 residues long. Germline loops: CDR1 MNHEY, CDR2 SVGAGI. Unmatched junction bases numbered 6, after V lost 2 bases and J lost 5 bases. CDR3 sequence reads: CASSYLRGWHEQYF. CDR3 DNA: TGTGCCAGCAGTTACCTCAGGGGGTGGCACGAGCAGTACTTC.

The J gene is TRBJ1-2, the V gene TRBV29-1; D gene unclear. The CDR3 covers 13 residues. Trimming stripped 3 bases from V and 8 bases from J, with 16 bases between. Germline V gene lookup returns CDR1 SQVTM and CDR2 ANQGSEA. This chain's CDR3 is CSVDGGPLYGYTF. The CDR3 DNA sequence: TGCAGCGTTGATGGCGGGCCGTTGTACGGCTACACCTTC.

The rearrangement joins TRBV15 to TRBJ2-7; 11 bases are shared with TRBD1. The V segment lost 4 bases and the J segment 4 bases; nucleotides outside the gene matches: 3. The germline gives CDR1 LNHNV, CDR2 YYDKDF (reference sequence). This CDR3 is built from 14 residues. The CDR3 DNA follows: TGTGCCACCAGCACCGGACAGGGGGCGTACGAGCAGTACTTC. As protein: CATSTGQGAYEQYF.

The J gene is TRBJ2-7, the V gene TRBV18; D perhaps matches TRBD1 (6 bases). The germline V and J ends were trimmed by 4 bases and 6 bases, with 22 bases remaining between them. The CDR3 runs to 16 residues. Germline CDR1 and CDR2: KGHSH and LQKENI. The CDR3 sequence: CASSLLDRPVRGEQYF. The CDR3 DNA reads as TGTGCCAGCTCACTTCTGGACAGACCAGTTCGCGGCGAGCAGTACTTC.